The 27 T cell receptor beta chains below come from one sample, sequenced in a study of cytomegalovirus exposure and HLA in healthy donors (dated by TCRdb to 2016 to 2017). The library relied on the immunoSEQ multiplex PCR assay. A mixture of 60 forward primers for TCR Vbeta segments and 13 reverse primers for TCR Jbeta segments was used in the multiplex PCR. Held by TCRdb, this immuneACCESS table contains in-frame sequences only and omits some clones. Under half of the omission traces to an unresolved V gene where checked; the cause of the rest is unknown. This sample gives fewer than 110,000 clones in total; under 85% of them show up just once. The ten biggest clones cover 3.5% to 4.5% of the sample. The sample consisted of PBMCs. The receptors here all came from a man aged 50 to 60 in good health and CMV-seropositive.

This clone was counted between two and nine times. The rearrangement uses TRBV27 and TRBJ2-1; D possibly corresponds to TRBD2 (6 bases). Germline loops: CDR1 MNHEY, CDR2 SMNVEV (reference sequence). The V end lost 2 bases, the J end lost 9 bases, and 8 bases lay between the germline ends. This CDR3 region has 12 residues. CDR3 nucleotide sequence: TGTGCCAGCAGTTTAAGGGGAGGTGAGCAGTTCTTC. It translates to CASSLRGGEQFF.

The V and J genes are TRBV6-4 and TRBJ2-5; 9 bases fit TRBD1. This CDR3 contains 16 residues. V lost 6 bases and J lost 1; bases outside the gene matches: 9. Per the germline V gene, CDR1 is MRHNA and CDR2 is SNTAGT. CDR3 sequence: CASSPGTGRGQETQYF. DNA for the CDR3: TGTGCCAGCAGCCCCGGGACAGGGAGAGGCCAAGAGACCCAGTACTTC.

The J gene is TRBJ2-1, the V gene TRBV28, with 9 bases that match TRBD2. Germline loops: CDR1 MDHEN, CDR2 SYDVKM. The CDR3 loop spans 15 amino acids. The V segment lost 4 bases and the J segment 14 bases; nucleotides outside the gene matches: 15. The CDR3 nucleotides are TGTGCCAGCAGTTCCGGAATGACTAGCGGAGCCTCTAAGTTCTTC. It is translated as CASSSGMTSGASKFF.

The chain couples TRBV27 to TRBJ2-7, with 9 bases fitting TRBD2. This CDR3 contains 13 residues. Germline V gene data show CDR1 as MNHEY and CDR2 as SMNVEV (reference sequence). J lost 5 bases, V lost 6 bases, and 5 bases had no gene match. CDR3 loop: CASRLLAGDEQYF. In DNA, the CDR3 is TGTGCCAGCAGGTTGTTAGCGGGAGACGAGCAGTACTTC.

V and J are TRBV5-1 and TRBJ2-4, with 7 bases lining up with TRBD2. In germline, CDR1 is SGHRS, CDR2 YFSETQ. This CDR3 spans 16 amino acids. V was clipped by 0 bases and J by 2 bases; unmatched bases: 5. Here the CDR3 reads CASSLDPGGSKNIQYF. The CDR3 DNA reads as TGCGCCAGCAGCTTGGATCCGGGGGGATCCAAAAACATTCAGTACTTC.

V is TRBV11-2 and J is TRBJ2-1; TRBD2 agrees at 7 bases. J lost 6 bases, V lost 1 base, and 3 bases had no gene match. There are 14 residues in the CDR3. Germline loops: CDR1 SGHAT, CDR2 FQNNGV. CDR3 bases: TGTGCCAGCAGCTTAGTGAGCGGGACCAATGAGCAGTTCTTC. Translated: CASSLVSGTNEQFF. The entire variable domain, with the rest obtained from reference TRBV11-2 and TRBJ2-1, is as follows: EAGVAQSPRYKIIEKRQSVAFWCNPISGHATLYWYQQILGQGPKLLIQFQNNGVVDDSQLPKDRFSAERLKGVDSTLKIQPAKLEDSAVYLCASSLVSGTNEQFFGPGTRLTVL.

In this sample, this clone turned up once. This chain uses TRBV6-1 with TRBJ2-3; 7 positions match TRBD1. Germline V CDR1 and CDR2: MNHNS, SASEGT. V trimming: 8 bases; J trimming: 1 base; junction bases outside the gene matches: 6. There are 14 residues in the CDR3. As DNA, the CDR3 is TGTGCCAGCCTCATAACAGGGGGCACAGATACGCAGTATTTT. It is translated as CASLITGGTDTQYF.

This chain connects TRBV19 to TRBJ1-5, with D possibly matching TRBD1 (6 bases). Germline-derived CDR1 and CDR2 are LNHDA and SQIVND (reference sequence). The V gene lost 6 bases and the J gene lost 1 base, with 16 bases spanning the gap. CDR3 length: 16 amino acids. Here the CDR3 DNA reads TGTGCCAGTAGGTTCAGGGGTTCACAAAGCAATCAGCCCCAGCATTTT. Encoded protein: CASRFRGSQSNQPQHF. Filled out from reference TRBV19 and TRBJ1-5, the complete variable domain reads DGGITQSPKYLFRKEGQNVTLSCEQNLNHDAMYWYRQDPGQGLRLIYYSQIVNDFQKGDIAEGYSVSREKKESFPLTVTSAQKNPTAFYLCASRFRGSQSNQPQHFGDGTRLSIL.

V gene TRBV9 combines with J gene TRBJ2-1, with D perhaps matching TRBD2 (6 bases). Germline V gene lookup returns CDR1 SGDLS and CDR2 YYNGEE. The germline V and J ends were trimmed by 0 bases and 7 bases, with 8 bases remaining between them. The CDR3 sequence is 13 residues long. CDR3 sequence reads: CASSVAGRNEQFF. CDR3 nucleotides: TGTGCCAGCAGCGTAGCAGGGAGGAATGAGCAGTTCTTC.

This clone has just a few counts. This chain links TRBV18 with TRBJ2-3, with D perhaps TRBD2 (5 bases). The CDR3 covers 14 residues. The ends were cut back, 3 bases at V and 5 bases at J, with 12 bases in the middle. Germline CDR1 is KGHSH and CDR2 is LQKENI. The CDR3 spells CASSPTAAGDTQYF. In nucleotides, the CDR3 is TGTGCCAGCTCACCTACAGCGGCGGGAGATACGCAGTATTTT.

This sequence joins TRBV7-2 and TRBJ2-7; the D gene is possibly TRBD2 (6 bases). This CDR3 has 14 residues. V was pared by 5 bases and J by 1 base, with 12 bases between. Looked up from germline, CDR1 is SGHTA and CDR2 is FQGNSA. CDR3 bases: TGTGCCAGCAGCGCGGGACCGAGTTCCTACGAGCAGTACTTC. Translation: CASSAGPSSYEQYF.

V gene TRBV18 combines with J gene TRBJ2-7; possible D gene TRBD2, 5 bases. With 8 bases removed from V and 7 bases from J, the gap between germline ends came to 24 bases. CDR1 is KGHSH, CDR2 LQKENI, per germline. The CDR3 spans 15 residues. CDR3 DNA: TGTGCCAGCGGAGGAGACCCAGGTTTCGTGAGTGAGCAGTACTTC. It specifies CASGGDPGFVSEQYF.

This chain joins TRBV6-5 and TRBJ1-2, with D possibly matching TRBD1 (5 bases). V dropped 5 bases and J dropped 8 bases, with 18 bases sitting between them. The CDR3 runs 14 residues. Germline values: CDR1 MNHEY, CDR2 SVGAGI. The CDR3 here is CASSTPGQLHGYTF. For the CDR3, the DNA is TGTGCCAGCAGTACCCCCGGACAACTCCACGGCTACACCTTC.

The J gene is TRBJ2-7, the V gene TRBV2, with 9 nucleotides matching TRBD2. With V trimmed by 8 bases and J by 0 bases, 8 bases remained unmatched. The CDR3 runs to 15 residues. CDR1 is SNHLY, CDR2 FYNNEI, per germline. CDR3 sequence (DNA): TGTGCCAGCGCGCCTGGGCGGGAGGGCTCCTACGAGCAGTACTTC. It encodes CASAPGREGSYEQYF.

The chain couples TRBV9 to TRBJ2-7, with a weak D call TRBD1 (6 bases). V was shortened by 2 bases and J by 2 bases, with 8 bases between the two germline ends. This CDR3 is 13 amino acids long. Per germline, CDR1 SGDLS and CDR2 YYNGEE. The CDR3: CASSVAGAYEQYF. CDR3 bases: TGTGCCAGCAGCGTCGCAGGGGCCTACGAGCAGTACTTC.

CDR3 residues: CASSLLQGSGNTIYF. Here the CDR3 DNA reads TGTGCCAGCAGTCTACTTCAGGGATCCGGAAACACCATATATTTT. The chain has TRBV6-5 and TRBJ1-3; TRBD1 is a possible D gene (5 bases). Germline CDR1 and CDR2: MNHEY and SVGAGI. CDR3 length: 15 amino acids. Trimming shortened V by 5 bases and J by 4 bases, and 15 bases separated the two germline ends.

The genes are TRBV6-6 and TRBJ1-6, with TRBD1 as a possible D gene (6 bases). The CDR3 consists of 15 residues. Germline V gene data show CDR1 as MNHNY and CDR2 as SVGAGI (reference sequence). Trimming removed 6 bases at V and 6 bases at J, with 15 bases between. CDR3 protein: CASSPQGLSNSPLHF. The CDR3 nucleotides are TGTGCCAGCAGCCCTCAGGGGTTGAGTAATTCACCCCTCCACTTT.

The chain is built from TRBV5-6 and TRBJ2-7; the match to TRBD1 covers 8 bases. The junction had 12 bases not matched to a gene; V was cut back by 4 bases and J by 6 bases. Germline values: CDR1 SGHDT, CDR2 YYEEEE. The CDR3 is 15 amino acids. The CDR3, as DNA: TGTGCCAGCAGCACCGGACAGGGTTGGGACTCCGAGCAGTACTTC. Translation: CASSTGQGWDSEQYF.

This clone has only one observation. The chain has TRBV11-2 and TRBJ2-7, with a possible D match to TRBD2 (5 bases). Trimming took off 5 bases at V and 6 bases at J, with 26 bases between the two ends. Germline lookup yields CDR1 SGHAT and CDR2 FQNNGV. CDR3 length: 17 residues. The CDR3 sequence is CASSAGTGKVIFCEQYF. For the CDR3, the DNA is TGTGCCAGCAGCGCGGGTACGGGGAAGGTCATCTTCTGCGAGCAGTACTTC.

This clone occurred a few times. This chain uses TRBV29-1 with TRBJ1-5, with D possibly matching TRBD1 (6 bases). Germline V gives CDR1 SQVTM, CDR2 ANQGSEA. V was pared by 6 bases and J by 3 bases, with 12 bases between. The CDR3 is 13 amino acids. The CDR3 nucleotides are TGCAGCGTCCGGGACAACCACAATCAGCCCCAGCATTTT. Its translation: CSVRDNHNQPQHF.

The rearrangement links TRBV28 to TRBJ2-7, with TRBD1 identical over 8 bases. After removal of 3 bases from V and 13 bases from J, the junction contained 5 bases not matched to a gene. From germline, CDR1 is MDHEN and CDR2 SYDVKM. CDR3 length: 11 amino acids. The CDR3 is CASSFRDRYYF. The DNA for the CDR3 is TGTGCCAGCAGTTTTCGGGACAGGTATTACTTC.

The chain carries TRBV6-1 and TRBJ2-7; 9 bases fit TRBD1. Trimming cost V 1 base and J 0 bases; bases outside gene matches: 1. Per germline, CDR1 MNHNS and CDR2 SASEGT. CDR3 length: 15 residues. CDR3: CASSEEDRGSYEQYF. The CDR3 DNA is TGTGCCAGCAGTGAAGAGGACAGGGGCTCCTACGAGCAGTACTTC.

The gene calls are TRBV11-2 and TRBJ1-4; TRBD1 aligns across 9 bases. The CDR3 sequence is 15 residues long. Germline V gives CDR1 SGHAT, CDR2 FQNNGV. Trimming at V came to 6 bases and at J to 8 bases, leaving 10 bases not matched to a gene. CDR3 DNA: TGTGCCAGCAGGGGGCCGGGACAGGGTGCCGAAAAACTGTTTTTT. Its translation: CASRGPGQGAEKLFF.

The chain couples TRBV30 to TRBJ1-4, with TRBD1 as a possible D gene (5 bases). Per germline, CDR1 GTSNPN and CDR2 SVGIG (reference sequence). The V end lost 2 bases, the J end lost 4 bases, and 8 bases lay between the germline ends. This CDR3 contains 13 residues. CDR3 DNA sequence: TGTGCCTGGAGTAGGGACTTTAATGAAAAACTGTTTTTT. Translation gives CAWSRDFNEKLFF.

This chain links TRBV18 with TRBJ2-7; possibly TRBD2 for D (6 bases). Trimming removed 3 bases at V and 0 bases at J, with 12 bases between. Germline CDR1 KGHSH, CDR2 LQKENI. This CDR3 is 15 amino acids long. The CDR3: CASSPDAGISYEQYF. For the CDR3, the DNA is TGTGCCAGCTCACCTGATGCGGGGATCTCCTACGAGCAGTACTTC. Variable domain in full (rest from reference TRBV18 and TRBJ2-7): NAGVMQNPRHLVRRRGQEARLRCSPMKGHSHVYWYRQLPEEGLKFMVYLQKENIIDESGMPKERFSAEFPKEGPSILRIQQVVRGDSAAYFCASSPDAGISYEQYFGPGTRLTVT.

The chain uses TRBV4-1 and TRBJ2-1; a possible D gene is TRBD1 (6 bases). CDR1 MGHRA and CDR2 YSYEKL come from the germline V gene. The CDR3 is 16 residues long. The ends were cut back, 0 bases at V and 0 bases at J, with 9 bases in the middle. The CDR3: CASSQDADSSYNEQFF. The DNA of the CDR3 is TGCGCCAGCAGCCAAGATGCGGACAGCTCCTACAATGAGCAGTTCTTC.

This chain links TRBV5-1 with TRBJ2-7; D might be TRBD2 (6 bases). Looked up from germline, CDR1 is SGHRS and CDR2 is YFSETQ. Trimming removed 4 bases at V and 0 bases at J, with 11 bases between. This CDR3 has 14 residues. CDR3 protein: CASSRDSGSYEQYF. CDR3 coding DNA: TGCGCCAGCAGCAGGGACTCTGGCTCCTACGAGCAGTACTTC.